This T cell receptor beta chain was profiled in a study of blood T cell repertoires in COVID-19. Study as a whole: Some COVID-19 samples were acute and others convalescent; all came from the United States, Italy and Spain.

There are 16 residues in the CDR3. Trimming removed 1 base from V and 2 bases from J; junction bases left unmatched: 7. Germline loops: CDR1 SGHRS, CDR2 YFSETQ. Participant-given clinical history determined each cohort assignment. The method was immunoSEQ multiplex PCR; TCRdb's version includes in-frame clones alone and lacks a portion of them. The repertoire has about 170,000 clones, 80% to 90% of them found once; the top ten carry roughly 15%. Material: PBMCs or T cells enriched from blood (not recorded which). The chain links TRBV5-1 to TRBJ2-5; TRBD1 aligns across 8 bases. This clonotype was obtained from a man aged 50 or older who had recovered from COVID-19. This CDR3 reads CASSLPTGTGQETQYF. The DNA for the CDR3 is TGCGCCAGCAGCTTGCCCACCGGGACAGGACAAGAGACCCAGTACTTC.